This T cell receptor beta chain was captured by sequencing in a study of blood T cell repertoires in COVID-19. Looking at the study overall: Sources were T cells, B-cell-depleted T cells, or PBMCs; the material itself was cDNA or gDNA.

V lost 4 bases to trimming and J lost 2 bases; unmatched junction nucleotides: 8. Germline V gene lookup returns CDR1 SGHRS and CDR2 YFSETQ. The CDR3 covers 15 residues. As processed by the authors: Reference gene primers were amplified, and this amplification served to estimate nucleated cell counts. Clones were sequenced by immunoSEQ multiplex PCR, and TCRdb holds only the in-frame ones, with some missing. The DNA was the basis for D and trimming; V, J and clone size are from that table. The sample carries roughly 130,000 clones, more than 70% recorded once. The chain recombines TRBV5-1 with TRBJ2-5; 7 bases line up with TRBD1. Material for sequencing was peripheral blood. The sequence derives from a woman aged 55-75 years with acute or convalescent COVID-19. The CDR3 sequence is CASSPGTVLQETQYF. CDR3 in DNA: TGCGCCAGCAGCCCCGGGACAGTACTTCAAGAGACCCAGTACTTC.